Shown below are 18 T cell receptor beta chains from a single sample sequenced in a study of cytomegalovirus exposure and HLA in healthy donors. With 60 Vbeta and 13 Jbeta primers, the PCR was carried out. This table comes from immunoSEQ multiplex PCR, and its TCRdb copy is limited to in-frame clones, with some not included. The sample consists of around 180,000 clones, about 80% of them appearing once. The sample was PBMCs. The source of these receptors is a woman aged 45 to 65 in good health and CMV-seronegative.

This sequence joins TRBV6-6 and TRBJ1-2, with 7 positions matching TRBD1. This CDR3 region has 13 residues. V shed 6 bases, J shed 6 bases, and the junction held 7 bases outside the gene matches. CDR1 is MNHNY and CDR2 is SVGAGI in the germline V gene (reference sequence). The CDR3 loop reads CASRSGTENGYTF. In DNA form, the CDR3 reads TGTGCCAGCAGGTCCGGGACAGAAAATGGCTACACCTTC.

This clone showed up just once. The chain couples TRBV5-1 to TRBJ2-3; 9 bases are a match to TRBD2. This CDR3 contains 16 residues. Germline loops: CDR1 SGHRS, CDR2 YFSETQ. J gave up 4 bases and V 0 bases, and 6 bases lay outside the gene matches. CDR3 protein: CASSLGVSGSSDTQYF. The CDR3 region has the DNA TGCGCCAGCAGCTTGGGGGTTAGCGGGAGCTCAGATACGCAGTATTTT.

The table lists this clone with a few counts. The chain uses TRBV18 and TRBJ2-6; 9 nucleotides align to TRBD1. Germline V gene data show CDR1 as KGHSH and CDR2 as LQKENI. The V segment lost 10 bases and the J segment 0 bases; nucleotides outside the gene matches: 13. CDR3 length: 18 amino acids. CDR3 in amino acids: CATLKQGAARSGANVLTF. In DNA form, the CDR3 reads TGTGCCACCCTAAAACAGGGGGCCGCCCGCTCTGGGGCCAACGTCCTGACTTTC.

The chain has TRBV2 and TRBJ2-5; 15 bases align to TRBD2. This CDR3 has 15 residues. Germline V gene sequence: CDR1 SNHLY, CDR2 FYNNEI. The J segment lost 9 bases and the V segment lost 6 bases, leaving 8 bases of the junction unmatched. For the CDR3, the DNA is TGTGCCAGCAGGGGACTAGCGGGGGGTCTTGGGGCCCAGTACTTC. Amino acid sequence: CASRGLAGGLGAQYF.

This clone was seen a handful of times. The genes are TRBV28 and TRBJ2-2; the D gene is possibly TRBD2 (5 bases). Germline CDR1 MDHEN, CDR2 SYDVKM. The CDR3 loop spans 18 amino acids. Trimming shortened V by 6 bases and J by 1 base, and 21 bases separated the two germline ends. CDR3 loop: CASSPTRNRRLNTGELFF. The CDR3 nucleotides are TGTGCCAGCAGCCCCACGAGAAATAGGAGGTTGAACACCGGGGAGCTGTTTTTT.

The rearrangement joins TRBV19 to TRBJ1-1; 9 bases align to TRBD1. The trim removed 1 base at V and 10 bases at J, leaving 4 bases unmatched. Germline assignment: CDR1 LNHDA and CDR2 SQIVND (reference sequence). This CDR3 contains 13 residues. This chain's CDR3 is CASSIGDRVGAFF. In DNA form, the CDR3 reads TGTGCCAGTAGTATAGGGGACAGGGTTGGAGCTTTCTTT.

The CDR3 here is CASTGDSNQPQHF. For the CDR3, the DNA is TGTGCCAGTACAGGCGATAGCAATCAGCCCCAGCATTTT. The gene calls are TRBV2 and TRBJ1-5; perhaps TRBD1 as D (5 bases). Trimming removed 9 bases at V and 0 bases at J, with 9 bases between. The CDR3 length is 13 residues. The germline gives CDR1 SNHLY, CDR2 FYNNEI.

V and J are TRBV7-3 and TRBJ2-2, with 12 bases identical to TRBD1. This CDR3 comprises 15 residues. Germline values: CDR1 SGHTA, CDR2 FQGTGA. Trimming took 4 bases from V and 6 from J; bases not matched to a gene: 3. In DNA, the CDR3 is TGTGCCAGCAGCTCGGGACAGGGGGCCCCCGGGGAGCTGTTTTTT. It translates to CASSSGQGAPGELFF.

The V call is TRBV6-5, the J call TRBJ2-1, with TRBD2 matching 11 bases. After removal of 1 base from V and 7 bases from J, the junction contained 3 bases not matched to a gene. Germline V gene lookup returns CDR1 MNHEY and CDR2 SVGAGI. The CDR3 runs 15 residues. The CDR3 loop reads CASSYLAGGRNEQFF. The CDR3, as DNA: TGTGCCAGCAGTTACTTAGCGGGAGGGCGGAATGAGCAGTTCTTC.

V gene TRBV6-1 combines with J gene TRBJ1-2, with unresolved D. Trimming left V 6 bases short and J 2 bases short, with 7 bases between. The CDR3 is 12 residues long. Per the germline V gene, CDR1 is MNHNS and CDR2 is SASEGT. CDR3 protein: CASSTVNYGYTF. The CDR3 bases are TGTGCCAGCAGCACGGTCAACTATGGCTACACCTTC.

V gene TRBV19 combines with J gene TRBJ2-6; tentatively, D is TRBD1 (8 bases). The V and J ends lost 3 bases and 4 bases respectively, with 22 bases between them. Germline V CDR1 and CDR2: LNHDA, SQIVND (reference sequence). This CDR3 contains 19 residues. The CDR3, as DNA: TGTGCCAGTAGTATCGGGGAGGGCAGGGGGCTACCAGGGGCCAACGTCCTGACTTTC. The encoded protein is CASSIGEGRGLPGANVLTF.

The V and J genes are TRBV9 and TRBJ2-7; possible D gene TRBD1, 6 bases. Germline CDR1 is SGDLS and CDR2 is YYNGEE. With 1 base removed from V and 7 bases from J, the gap between germline ends came to 15 bases. This CDR3 spans 14 amino acids. The CDR3 here is CASSVSGTNEEQYF. CDR3 nucleotide sequence: TGTGCCAGCAGCGTATCCGGGACAAACGAAGAGCAGTACTTC.

The CDR3 DNA is TGTGCCAGCAGTCAGGGGGAGAGTCAGCCCCAGCATTTT. Encoded protein: CASSQGESQPQHF. J is TRBJ1-5 and V is TRBV28; 7 nucleotides align to TRBD1. Trimming cost V 5 bases and J 6 bases; bases outside gene matches: 4. Germline CDR1 and CDR2: MDHEN and SYDVKM. CDR3 length: 13 residues.

The chain recombines TRBV4-2 with TRBJ2-2; a weak D match, TRBD2 (5 bases). The CDR3 loop spans 16 amino acids. Trimming took 1 base from V and 5 from J, leaving 14 bases between them. Germline CDR1 reads LGHNA; CDR2 reads YNFKEQ. CDR3 in DNA: TGTGCCAGCAGCCAAGTTGATAGCGAGGTGACCGGGGAGCTGTTTTTT. This codes for CASSQVDSEVTGELFF.

This sequence joins TRBV21-1 and TRBJ2-3; the table's D call, TRBD1, has no DNA check behind it. TRBV21-1 is a known pseudogene. CDR3 length: 19 residues. The CDR3 DNA follows: TGTGCCAGCAGCAAATCTGATGAGGCGCAGGGGGGTAGCACAGATACGCAGTATTTT. Amino acids: CASSKSDEAQGGSTDTQYF.

The chain combines TRBV29-1 with TRBJ2-3; D is unclear. Germline V gene lookup returns CDR1 SQVTM and CDR2 ANQGSEA. Trimming took 5 bases from V and 3 from J, leaving 15 bases between them. The CDR3 extends over 14 amino acids. This CDR3 reads CSVPIPPRTDTQYF. The CDR3 region has the DNA TGCAGCGTTCCAATCCCCCCTAGAACAGATACGCAGTATTTT.

This chain links TRBV7-6 with TRBJ2-1; 9 bases map to TRBD1. Germline V gene lookup returns CDR1 SGHVS and CDR2 FNYEAQ. The CDR3 contains 16 residues. The trim removed 1 base at V and 2 bases at J, leaving 3 bases unmatched. The chain's CDR3 is CASSLEGQGAYNEQFF. The DNA of the CDR3 is TGTGCCAGCAGCTTAGAGGGACAGGGAGCCTACAATGAGCAGTTCTTC.

Note on this clone: An end of the junction does not agree with germline; a read error may underlie this. This chain connects TRBV28 to TRBJ1-4, with D hard to call. Looked up from germline, CDR1 is MDHEN and CDR2 is SYDVKM. The CDR3 loop spans 15 amino acids. The CDR3 loop is CAGSHLKYTSEKLFF. The DNA of the CDR3 is TGTGCCGGCAGCCACCTGAAGTATACTAGTGAAAAACTGTTTTTT. The full variable domain, rest sourced from reference TRBV28 and TRBJ1-4, is DVKVTQSSRYLVKRTGEKVFLECVQDMDHENMFWYRQDPGLGLRLIYFSYDVKMKEKGDIPEGYSVSREKKERFSLILESASTNQTSMYLCAGSHLKYTSEKLFFGSGTQLSVL.